This is a list of T cell receptor beta chains from one sample in a study of beta chain features in type 1 diabetes. The assay was immunoSEQ multiplex PCR, and TCRdb's table has in-frame clones only and misses some. The sample carries hundreds of thousands of clones, around an eighth recorded once. The source material was naive CD4+ T cells from blood. Receptors originate from a man between 18 and 29 years old with type 1 diabetes. Both conserved end residues are part of each CDR3. Each record gives: J gene, D gene, V gene, clone size, CDR3 DNA, CDR3 protein. A D gene is named only where the DNA matches it firmly. Some rows mark clone size as missing; the rest say once, few, many or name a class of expanded clone.

J gene: TRBJ2-7
D gene: TRBD1
V gene: TRBV7-2
clone size: .
CDR3 DNA: TGTGCCAGCAGCTCGGACAGGGGGCCCTACGAGCAGTACTTC
CDR3 protein: CASSSDRGPYEQYF

J gene: TRBJ2-2
D gene: .
V gene: TRBV7-9
clone size: .
CDR3 DNA: TGTGCCAGCAGCACCCGGGTGAGGGAAGCCGGGGAGCTGTTTTTT
CDR3 protein: CASSTRVREAGELFF

J gene: TRBJ2-2
D gene: .
V gene: TRBV7-9
clone size: .
CDR3 DNA: TGTGCCAGCAGCACCTCCGGGACAACAGGCCCTACTCTGTTTTTT
CDR3 protein: CASSTSGTTGPTLFF

J gene: TRBJ1-2
D gene: TRBD1
V gene: TRBV18
clone size: .
CDR3 DNA: TGTGCCAGCTCACCGGACAGGGGGAGCTATGGCTACACCTTC
CDR3 protein: CASSPDRGSYGYTF

J gene: TRBJ2-1
D gene: TRBD1
V gene: TRBV18
clone size: few
CDR3 DNA: TGTGCCAGCTCACAGGGACAGGTCTCCTACAATGAGCAGTTCTTC
CDR3 protein: CASSQGQVSYNEQFF

J gene: TRBJ1-5
D gene: .
V gene: TRBV6-1
clone size: .
CDR3 DNA: TGTGCCAGCGTCCTCAAGGCACACCCTAATCAGCCCCAGCATTTT
CDR3 protein: CASVLKAHPNQPQHF

J gene: TRBJ1-5
D gene: TRBD1
V gene: TRBV6-5
clone size: .
CDR3 DNA: TGTGCCAGCAGCCTTAGACAGGGGGCGGTTCAGCCCCAGCATTTT
CDR3 protein: CASSLRQGAVQPQHF

J gene: TRBJ1-5
D gene: TRBD1
V gene: TRBV18
clone size: few
CDR3 DNA: TGTGCCAGCTCACTGACAGGACAGGGGGTTCAGCCCCAGCATTTT
CDR3 protein: CASSLTGQGVQPQHF

J gene: TRBJ2-2
D gene: .
V gene: TRBV20-1
clone size: .
CDR3 DNA: TGCAGTGCTAGCGACACCGGGGAGCTGTTTTTT
CDR3 protein: CSASDTGELFF

J gene: TRBJ2-3
D gene: .
V gene: TRBV11-2
clone size: few
CDR3 DNA: TGTGCCAGCAGCCCTATTGCGCGGTCTAGCACAGATACGCAGTATTTT
CDR3 protein: CASSPIARSSTDTQYF